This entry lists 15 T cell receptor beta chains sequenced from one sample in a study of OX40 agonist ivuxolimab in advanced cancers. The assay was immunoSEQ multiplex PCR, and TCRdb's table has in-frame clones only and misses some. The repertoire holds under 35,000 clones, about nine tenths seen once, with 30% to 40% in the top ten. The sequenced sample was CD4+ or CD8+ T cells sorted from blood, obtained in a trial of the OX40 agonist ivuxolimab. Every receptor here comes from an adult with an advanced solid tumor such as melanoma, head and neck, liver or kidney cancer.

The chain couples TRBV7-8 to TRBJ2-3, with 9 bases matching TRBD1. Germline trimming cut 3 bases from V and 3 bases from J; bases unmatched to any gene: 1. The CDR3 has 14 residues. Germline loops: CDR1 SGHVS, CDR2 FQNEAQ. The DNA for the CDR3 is TGTGCCAGCAGCTTCGGACAGGGGACAGATACGCAGTATTTT. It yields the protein CASSFGQGTDTQYF.

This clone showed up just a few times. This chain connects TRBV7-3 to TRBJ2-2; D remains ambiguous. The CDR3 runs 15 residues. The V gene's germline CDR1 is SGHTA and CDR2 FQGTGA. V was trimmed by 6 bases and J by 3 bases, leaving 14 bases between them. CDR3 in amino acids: CASSFIPDYTGELFF. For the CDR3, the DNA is TGTGCCAGCAGTTTTATCCCAGACTACACCGGGGAGCTGTTTTTT.

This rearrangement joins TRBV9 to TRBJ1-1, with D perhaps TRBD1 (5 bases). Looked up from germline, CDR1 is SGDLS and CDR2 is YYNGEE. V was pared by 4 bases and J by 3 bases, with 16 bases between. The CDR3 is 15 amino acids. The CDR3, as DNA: TGTGCCAGCAGCACCCGCCTGGGAGGGGACACTGAAGCTTTCTTT. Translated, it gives CASSTRLGGDTEAFF.

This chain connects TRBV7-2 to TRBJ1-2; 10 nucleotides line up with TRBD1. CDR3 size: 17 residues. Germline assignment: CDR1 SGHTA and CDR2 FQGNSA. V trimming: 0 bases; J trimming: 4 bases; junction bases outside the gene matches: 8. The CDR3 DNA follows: TGTGCCAGCAGCTTAGCCGTCGCGGGACAGGGGTCCTATGGCTACACCTTC. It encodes CASSLAVAGQGSYGYTF. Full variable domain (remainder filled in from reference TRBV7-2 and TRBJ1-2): GAGVSQSPSNKVTEKGKDVELRCDPISGHTALYWYRQSLGQGLEFLIYFQGNSAPDKSGLPSDRFSAERTGGSVSTLTIQRTQQEDSAVYLCASSLAVAGQGSYGYTFGSGTRLTVV.

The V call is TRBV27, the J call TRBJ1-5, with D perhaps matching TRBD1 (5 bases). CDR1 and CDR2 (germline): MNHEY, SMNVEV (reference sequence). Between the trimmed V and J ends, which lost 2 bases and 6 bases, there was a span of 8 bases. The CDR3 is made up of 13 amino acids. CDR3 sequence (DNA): TGTGCCAGCAGTTTAGGGGCAGGTCAGCCCCAGCATTTT. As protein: CASSLGAGQPQHF.

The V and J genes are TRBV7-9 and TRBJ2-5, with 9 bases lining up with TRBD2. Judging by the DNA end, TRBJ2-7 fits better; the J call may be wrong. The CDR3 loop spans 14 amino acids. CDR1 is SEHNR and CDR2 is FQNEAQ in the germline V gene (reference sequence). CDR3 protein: CASTVAGASYEQYF. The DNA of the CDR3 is TGTGCCAGCACCGTAGCGGGAGCTTCCTACGAGCAGTACTTC.

Here the CDR3 DNA reads TGTGCCAGCAGCGGAGCGGGAGTAAACGAGCAGTACTTC. Amino acid sequence: CASSGAGVNEQYF. This chain links TRBV5-6 with TRBJ2-7, with 8 bases that match TRBD2. The junction had 5 bases not matched to a gene; V was cut back by 4 bases and J by 5 bases. CDR1 and CDR2 from the germline V gene are SGHDT and YYEEEE. The CDR3 is made up of 13 amino acids.

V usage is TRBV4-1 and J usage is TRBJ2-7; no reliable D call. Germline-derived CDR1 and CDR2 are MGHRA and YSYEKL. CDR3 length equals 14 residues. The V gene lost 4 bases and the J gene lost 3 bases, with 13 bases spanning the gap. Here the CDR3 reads CASSPGRSYYEQYF. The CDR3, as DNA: TGCGCCAGCAGCCCCGGTCGCAGTTACTACGAGCAGTACTTC.

This CDR3 is CASAWASGELFF. DNA of the CDR3: TGCGCCAGCGCATGGGCGAGCGGGGAGCTGTTTTTT. The rearrangement links TRBV5-1 to TRBJ2-2; no clear D. CDR1 SGHRS and CDR2 YFSETQ come from the germline V gene. The CDR3 length is 12 residues. V lost 7 bases to trimming and J lost 7 bases, with 11 bases between them.

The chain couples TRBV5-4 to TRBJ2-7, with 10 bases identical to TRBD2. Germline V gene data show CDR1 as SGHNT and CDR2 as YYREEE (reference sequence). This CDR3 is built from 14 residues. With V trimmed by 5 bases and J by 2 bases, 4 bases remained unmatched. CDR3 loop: CASSSGTSAYEQYF. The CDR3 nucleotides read TGTGCCAGCAGTTCCGGGACTAGCGCCTACGAGCAGTACTTC.

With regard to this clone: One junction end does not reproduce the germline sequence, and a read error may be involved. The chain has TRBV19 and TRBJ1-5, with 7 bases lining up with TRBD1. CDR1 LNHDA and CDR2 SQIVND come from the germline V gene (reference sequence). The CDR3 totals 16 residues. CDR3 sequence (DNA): TGTGCCGGTAGTATGGAGGGGGCAATCGGGGAACAGCCCCAGCATTTT. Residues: CAGSMEGAIGEQPQHF.

The CDR3 region has the DNA TGTGCCAGCAGCTTGGAGGTGGGGGACAGGGAGTCCTACGAGCAGTACTTC. Encoded protein: CASSLEVGDRESYEQYF. The V and J genes are TRBV5-6 and TRBJ2-7; 9 bases align to TRBD1. The CDR3 runs to 17 residues. V was clipped by 0 bases and J by 1 base; unmatched bases: 8. Germline V gene data show CDR1 as SGHDT and CDR2 as YYEEEE.

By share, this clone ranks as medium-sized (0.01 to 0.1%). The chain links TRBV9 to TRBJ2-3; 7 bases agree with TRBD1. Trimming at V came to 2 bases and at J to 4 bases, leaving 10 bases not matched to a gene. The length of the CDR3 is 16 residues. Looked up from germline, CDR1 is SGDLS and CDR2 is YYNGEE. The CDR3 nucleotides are TGTGCCAGCAGCGTTATGATCGACAGGGCCGCAGATACGCAGTATTTT. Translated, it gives CASSVMIDRAADTQYF.

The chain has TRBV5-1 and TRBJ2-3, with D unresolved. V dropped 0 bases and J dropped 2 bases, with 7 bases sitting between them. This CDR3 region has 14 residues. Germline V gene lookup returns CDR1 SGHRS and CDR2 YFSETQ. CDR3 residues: CASSLVKATDTQYF. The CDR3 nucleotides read TGCGCCAGCAGCTTGGTGAAGGCCACAGATACGCAGTATTTT.

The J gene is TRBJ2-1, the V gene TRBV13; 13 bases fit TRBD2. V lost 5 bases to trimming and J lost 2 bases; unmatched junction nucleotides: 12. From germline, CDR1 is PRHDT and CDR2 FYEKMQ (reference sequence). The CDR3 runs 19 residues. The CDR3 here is CASSPGLAGARSTYNEQFF. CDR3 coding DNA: TGTGCCAGCAGCCCCGGACTAGCGGGAGCCCGAAGCACCTACAATGAGCAGTTCTTC.